This T cell receptor (beta chain) was observed in a study of T cell changes during pregnancy in multiple sclerosis. Germline CDR1 is MNHNS and CDR2 is SASEGT. V gave up 10 bases and J gave up 6 bases; unmatched junction bases: 5. The CDR3 runs 12 residues. Clones were read by immunoSEQ multiplex PCR, and TCRdb kept only the in-frame ones, dropping some. The sample contains 80,000 or so clones, around 90% of which appear only once. Sequencing used peripheral blood, obtained before pregnancy. This chain links TRBV6-1 with TRBJ2-7; 11 nucleotides line up with TRBD2. The sequence came from a female donor with multiple sclerosis, enrolled in a pregnancy study. The CDR3 nucleotides are TGTGCCACCCAAGGACTAGCGGGCGAGCAGTACTTC. It specifies CATQGLAGEQYF.